This passage covers 17 T cell receptor beta chains from one sample sequenced in a study of cytomegalovirus exposure and HLA in healthy donors. Only in-frame clones appear in the TCRdb table, and some are missing; sequencing was by immunoSEQ multiplex PCR. The profile shows 100,000 to 150,000 clones, approximately 92% of them singletons. The sequencing input was PBMCs. These receptor sequences come from a woman between 18 and 29 years old in good health and CMV-seronegative.

This clone was seen at least ten times. The chain employs TRBV9 and TRBJ2-1, with 13 positions matching TRBD2. CDR1 SGDLS and CDR2 YYNGEE come from the germline V gene. The length of the CDR3 is 15 residues. With V trimmed by 4 bases and J by 8 bases, 6 bases remained unmatched. CDR3 region: CASSTGLAGADEQFF. CDR3 sequence (DNA): TGTGCCAGCAGCACCGGACTAGCGGGAGCGGATGAGCAGTTCTTC.

The chain has TRBV20-1 and TRBJ1-1; 7 bases map to TRBD1. CDR1 and CDR2 from the germline V gene are DFQATT and SNEGSKA (reference sequence). V lost 3 bases, J lost 8 bases, and 3 bases stayed unmatched. The CDR3 loop spans 11 amino acids. As DNA, the CDR3 is TGCAGTGCTAGGACAGGGAGAGAAGCTTTCTTT. Its protein is CSARTGREAFF.

V and J are TRBV7-8 and TRBJ1-6, with 10 bases identical to TRBD1. The CDR3 length is 18 residues. The germline CDR1 and CDR2 sequences are SGHVS and FQNEAQ. V shed 5 bases, J shed 8 bases, and the junction held 15 bases outside the gene matches. CDR3 loop: CASSPWTGGNLEYSPLHF. The CDR3 DNA sequence: TGTGCCAGCAGCCCGTGGACAGGGGGAAACCTCGAATATTCACCCCTCCACTTT. Drawing the rest from reference TRBV7-8 and TRBJ1-6, the complete variable domain is GAGVSQSPRYKVAKRGQDVALRCDPISGHVSLFWYQQALGQGPEFLTYFQNEAQLDKSGLPSDRFFAERPEGSVSTLKIQRTQQEDSAVYLCASSPWTGGNLEYSPLHFGNGTRLTVT.

This chain joins TRBV15 and TRBJ2-1; TRBD2 aligns across 13 bases. V lost 0 bases, J lost 7 bases, and 3 bases stayed unmatched. The germline V gene encodes CDR1 LNHNV and CDR2 YYDKDF (reference sequence). This CDR3 spans 16 amino acids. DNA for the CDR3: TGTGCCACCAGCAGAGATTGGACTAGCGGGGGAAATGAGCAGTTCTTC. Translating it yields CATSRDWTSGGNEQFF.

The gene calls are TRBV29-1 and TRBJ2-7, with D possibly TRBD1 on 6 matching bases. V was clipped by 7 bases and J by 0 bases, with 19 bases between them. Per germline, CDR1 SQVTM and CDR2 ANQGSEA. The CDR3 runs to 15 residues. The CDR3 DNA follows: TGCAGCGCTGGGAGATTCGGGGACACCTCCTACGAGCAGTACTTC. It specifies CSAGRFGDTSYEQYF.

The chain combines TRBV28 with TRBJ2-3; D gene unclear. V was pared by 2 bases and J by 0 bases, with 9 bases between. The V gene's germline CDR1 is MDHEN and CDR2 SYDVKM. The CDR3 runs to 15 residues. CDR3 residues: CASSLTSTSTDTQYF. The DNA for the CDR3 is TGTGCCAGCAGTTTAACGTCCACTAGCACAGATACGCAGTATTTT. The full variable domain, rest sourced from reference TRBV28 and TRBJ2-3, is DVKVTQSSRYLVKRTGEKVFLECVQDMDHENMFWYRQDPGLGLRLIYFSYDVKMKEKGDIPEGYSVSREKKERFSLILESASTNQTSMYLCASSLTSTSTDTQYFGPGTRLTVL.

The chain joins TRBV27 to TRBJ2-6; 9 nucleotides match TRBD1. The germline V gene has CDR1 MNHEY and CDR2 SMNVEV (reference sequence). The trim removed 6 bases at V and 2 bases at J, leaving 11 bases unmatched. This CDR3 contains 18 residues. The CDR3 loop reads CASRPAGTGQPGANVLTF. The CDR3 nucleotides read TGTGCCAGCAGACCTGCCGGGACAGGGCAACCTGGGGCCAACGTCCTGACTTTC.

This rearrangement joins TRBV7-2 to TRBJ2-5, with TRBD2 matching over 7 bases. V was clipped by 6 bases and J by 4 bases; unmatched bases: 14. Germline V CDR1 and CDR2: SGHTA, FQGNSA. This CDR3 is 16 amino acids long. The CDR3 nucleotides are TGTGCCAGCAGTAGACCACCGGGGGGTGGGGGAGAGACCCAGTACTTC. It encodes CASSRPPGGGGETQYF.

The rearrangement joins TRBV27 to TRBJ2-3; the D is unclear. CDR1 and CDR2 from the germline V gene are MNHEY and SMNVEV (reference sequence). This CDR3 region has 14 residues. V lost 3 bases, J lost 2 bases, and 9 bases lay in between. The CDR3 DNA follows: TGTGCCAGCAGTTTGGCCAGGAACACAGATACGCAGTATTTT. This sequence encodes CASSLARNTDTQYF.

The CDR3 sequence: CASSFRGIGTIYF. For the CDR3, the DNA is TGTGCCAGCAGCTTTCGGGGTATCGGCACCATATATTTT. The genes are TRBV11-2 and TRBJ1-3; the D is unclear. The V and J ends lost 3 bases and 9 bases respectively, with 12 bases between them. The CDR3 has 13 amino acids. The germline V gene encodes CDR1 SGHAT and CDR2 FQNNGV.

The gene calls are TRBV10-2 and TRBJ1-5; the D gene is possibly TRBD1 (5 bases). Germline values: CDR1 WSHSY, CDR2 SAAADI. The length of the CDR3 is 15 residues. The ends were cut back, 3 bases at V and 12 bases at J, with 21 bases in the middle. The CDR3 is CASSESGQPPGLQHF. Here the CDR3 DNA reads TGCGCCAGCAGTGAATCAGGGCAGCCCCCAGGTCTCCAGCATTTT.

The chain employs TRBV7-9 and TRBJ1-4; D remains unclear. Germline V gives CDR1 SEHNR, CDR2 FQNEAQ (reference sequence). This CDR3 has 12 residues. Trimming took 6 bases from V and 7 from J, leaving 9 bases between them. The CDR3: CASSYYTEKLFF. CDR3 bases: TGTGCCAGCAGTTACTACACTGAAAAACTGTTTTTT.

The rearrangement uses TRBV18 and TRBJ2-3, with 8 bases matching TRBD1. V dropped 2 bases and J dropped 3; count of bases not matched to a gene: 7. The CDR3 loop spans 16 amino acids. Germline-derived CDR1 and CDR2 are KGHSH and LQKENI. This chain's CDR3 is CASSPATGAPTDTQYF. The CDR3, as DNA: TGTGCCAGCTCACCAGCGACAGGGGCCCCAACAGATACGCAGTATTTT. The full variable domain, with the rest looked up from reference TRBV18 and TRBJ2-3, is NAGVMQNPRHLVRRRGQEARLRCSPMKGHSHVYWYRQLPEEGLKFMVYLQKENIIDESGMPKERFSAEFPKEGPSILRIQQVVRGDSAAYFCASSPATGAPTDTQYFGPGTRLTVL.

This clone was counted a single time. The rearrangement uses TRBV6-4 and TRBJ2-5; 13 bases match TRBD2. V lost 5 bases to trimming and J lost 4 bases; unmatched junction nucleotides: 4. The CDR3 has 15 residues. Germline CDR1 MRHNA, CDR2 SNTAGT. CDR3 DNA: TGTGCCAGCAGTCCAGGACTAGCGGGAGTAGAGACCCAGTACTTC. This gives the protein CASSPGLAGVETQYF.

DNA of the CDR3: TGTGCCAGCAGTGGATCCGGGACAGCTGATGAAAAACTGTTTTTT. It specifies CASSGSGTADEKLFF. V and J are TRBV6-5 and TRBJ1-4; the match to TRBD1 covers 7 bases. The CDR3 is 15 amino acids. Per germline, CDR1 MNHEY and CDR2 SVGAGI. V lost 5 bases to trimming and J lost 6 bases; unmatched junction nucleotides: 9.

The chain carries TRBV11-3 and TRBJ2-5; unclear D gene. V was trimmed by 0 bases and J by 5 bases, leaving 13 bases between them. Per germline, CDR1 SGHNT and CDR2 YENEEA. This CDR3 comprises 15 residues. Written as DNA, the CDR3 is TGTGCCAGCAGCTTAGAGGCGGAGCCCGGGGAGACCCAGTACTTC. Translated: CASSLEAEPGETQYF. Complete variable domain (other parts from reference TRBV11-3 and TRBJ2-5): EAGVVQSPRYKIIEKKQPVAFWCNPISGHNTLYWYLQNLGQGPELLIRYENEEAVDDSQLPKDRFSAERLKGVDSTLKIQPAELGDSAVYLCASSLEAEPGETQYFGPGTRLLVL.

The rearrangement joins TRBV5-6 to TRBJ2-7; tentatively, D is TRBD1 (7 bases). Trimming took off 4 bases at V and 5 bases at J, with 19 bases between the two ends. Germline V lookup: CDR1 SGHDT, CDR2 YYEEEE. This CDR3 region has 15 residues. CDR3 coding DNA: TGTGCCAGCAGCCTGTCAGGGGGACTCGTTGACGAGCAGTACTTC. Its protein product is CASSLSGGLVDEQYF.